The rows below give T cell receptor beta chains drawn from one sample of a study of cytomegalovirus exposure and HLA in healthy donors. Sequencing used immunoSEQ multiplex PCR; TCRdb keeps in-frame clones, though not all of them. The sample contains 150,000 to 200,000 clones, approximately 85% of which appear only once. Sequencing was performed on PBMCs. The receptor set was obtained from a man between 18 and 35 years old in good health and CMV-seropositive. The CDR3 runs from the conserved cysteine through the conserved F or W. Each record gives: clone size, J gene, D gene, V gene, CDR3 DNA, CDR3 protein. D genes are given only for firm matches. Clone size is shown for a subset of rows, as once, few, many or a class of expanded clone.

clone_size: -; j_call: TRBJ2-3; d_call: -; v_call: TRBV11-2; cdr3_nt: TGTGCCAGCAGCCCCCCACTCGAACCACATACGCAGTATTTT; cdr3_aa: CASSPPLEPHTQYF
clone_size: -; j_call: TRBJ2-7; d_call: -; v_call: TRBV7-8; cdr3_nt: TGTGCCAGCAGCTTAGAGCACAGTTCCTACGAGCAGTACTTC; cdr3_aa: CASSLEHSSYEQYF
clone_size: few; j_call: TRBJ2-1; d_call: -; v_call: TRBV7-2; cdr3_nt: TGTGCCAGCAGCTTAGGGCGGCCACACAATGAGCAGTTCTTC; cdr3_aa: CASSLGRPHNEQFF
clone_size: -; j_call: TRBJ1-6; d_call: -; v_call: TRBV6-1; cdr3_nt: TGTGCCAGCTATGACGGGAGGGCCTATAATTCCCCCCTCCACTTT; cdr3_aa: CASYDGRAYNSPLHF
clone_size: -; j_call: TRBJ2-5; d_call: TRBD1; v_call: TRBV5-6; cdr3_nt: TGTGCCAGCAGCTTGGTGGCAGGGGGAAGAGAGACCCAGTACTTC; cdr3_aa: CASSLVAGGRETQYF
clone_size: -; j_call: TRBJ2-1; d_call: -; v_call: TRBV29-1; cdr3_nt: TGCAGCGTTGGGACAGTACTATACAATGAGCAGTTCTTC; cdr3_aa: CSVGTVLYNEQFF
clone_size: -; j_call: TRBJ2-7; d_call: TRBD1; v_call: TRBV9; cdr3_nt: TGTGCCAGCAGCGCCACCGGGACAGAGTCCAGCGAGCAGTACTTC; cdr3_aa: CASSATGTESSEQYF
clone_size: -; j_call: TRBJ1-1; d_call: -; v_call: TRBV5-6; cdr3_nt: TGTGCCAGCAGCTTGATCGTGGCGAGGGGCGGGGGGTTTGAAGCTTTCTTT; cdr3_aa: CASSLIVARGGGFEAFF
clone_size: -; j_call: TRBJ1-4; d_call: -; v_call: TRBV10-3; cdr3_nt: TGTGCCATCAGTGAGTCGGATTGGACAGTCGGAGGCGAAAAACTGTTTTTT; cdr3_aa: CAISESDWTVGGEKLFF
clone_size: -; j_call: TRBJ1-5; d_call: -; v_call: TRBV9; cdr3_nt: TGTGCCAGCAGCACCTCAGGGCCATATCGCAATCAGCCCCAGCATTTT; cdr3_aa: CASSTSGPYRNQPQHF
clone_size: -; j_call: TRBJ2-7; d_call: TRBD1; v_call: TRBV27; cdr3_nt: TGTGCCAGCGGGTGGAACAGGGGATACGAGCAGTACTTC; cdr3_aa: CASGWNRGYEQYF
clone_size: few; j_call: TRBJ1-2; d_call: -; v_call: TRBV2; cdr3_nt: TGTGCCAGCAGTGAGGAGGGAAGGGGTGGCTACACCTTC; cdr3_aa: CASSEEGRGGYTF
clone_size: -; j_call: TRBJ1-2; d_call: TRBD1; v_call: TRBV15; cdr3_nt: TGTGCCACCAGCAGAGACCCCACAGGGGTTGGCTACACCTTC; cdr3_aa: CATSRDPTGVGYTF
clone_size: -; j_call: TRBJ2-7; d_call: -; v_call: TRBV29-1; cdr3_nt: TGCAGCGTTGAAGAATCCGGGTTCGGCCTCTACGAGCAGTACTTC; cdr3_aa: CSVEESGFGLYEQYF
clone_size: -; j_call: TRBJ2-5; d_call: TRBD2; v_call: TRBV18; cdr3_nt: TGTGCCAGCTCGCGACTAGCGGGGGAGACCCAGTACTTC; cdr3_aa: CASSRLAGETQYF
clone_size: -; j_call: TRBJ2-7; d_call: -; v_call: TRBV2; cdr3_nt: TGTGCCAGCAGTGAAGCGCTTCGGGGGGCTTTATCCGGCGAGCAGTACTTC; cdr3_aa: CASSEALRGALSGEQYF
clone_size: -; j_call: TRBJ2-3; d_call: TRBD2; v_call: TRBV7-7; cdr3_nt: TGTGCTAGCAGCTTACTAGCGGGGGGGAGCACAGATACGCAGTATTTT; cdr3_aa: CASSLLAGGSTDTQYF
clone_size: -; j_call: TRBJ1-2; d_call: TRBD1; v_call: TRBV7-9; cdr3_nt: TGTGCCAGCAGCCTAGAGGGGGGACAGGTGCCTTCTAACTATGGCTACACCTTC; cdr3_aa: CASSLEGGQVPSNYGYTF
clone_size: few; j_call: TRBJ1-1; d_call: -; v_call: TRBV15; cdr3_nt: TGTGCCACCAGCAGACCAGGGGTTTTGAACACTGAAGCTTTCTTT; cdr3_aa: CATSRPGVLNTEAFF
clone_size: -; j_call: TRBJ2-2; d_call: -; v_call: TRBV29-1; cdr3_nt: TGCAGCGGGAAACAGGGTGTCGTCGGGGAGCTGTTTTTT; cdr3_aa: CSGKQGVVGELFF
clone_size: -; j_call: TRBJ2-5; d_call: TRBD1; v_call: TRBV19; cdr3_nt: TGTGCCAGTAGTATTACGGGACAGGGTGAGACCCAGTACTTC; cdr3_aa: CASSITGQGETQYF
clone_size: -; j_call: TRBJ1-6; d_call: TRBD1; v_call: TRBV7-2; cdr3_nt: TGTGCCAGCAGCCCGGGACAGCTAAGCTCCTATAATTCACCCCTCCACTTT; cdr3_aa: CASSPGQLSSYNSPLHF
clone_size: -; j_call: TRBJ2-3; d_call: TRBD1; v_call: TRBV9; cdr3_nt: TGTGCCAGCAGCGTAGACAGGGGTGCAGATACGCAGTATTTT; cdr3_aa: CASSVDRGADTQYF
clone_size: -; j_call: TRBJ2-1; d_call: TRBD1; v_call: TRBV18; cdr3_nt: TGTGCCAGCTCACCGCTTACGAATTCCGGGACAGGGGACAATGAGCAGTTCTTC; cdr3_aa: CASSPLTNSGTGDNEQFF
clone_size: -; j_call: TRBJ2-7; d_call: -; v_call: TRBV18; cdr3_nt: TGTGCCAGCTCACCACTGGAGGGCTCCGGCTACGAGCAGTACTTC; cdr3_aa: CASSPLEGSGYEQYF
clone_size: -; j_call: TRBJ2-5; d_call: -; v_call: TRBV7-7; cdr3_nt: TGTGCCAGCAGCTCGACCGGCGGAGAGACCCAGTACTTC; cdr3_aa: CASSSTGGETQYF